The following is a T cell receptor (beta chain) sequence with its context. This receptor's antigen is unknown. Base qualities are not recorded, but no much larger clone differs from it by a single base. Sequences MNHNS (CDR1) and SASEGT (CDR2) are obtained from the germline V gene. V is cut back by 6 bases and J by 8 bases, with 9 bases in the junction unmatched. The CDR3 has 14 amino acids, counting the end cysteine and phenylalanine. CDR3 DNA only is kept here, 42 bases in frame from base 1. The donors belonged to the validation cohort of about 120 subjects, which was separate from the approximately 610-subject first cohort. Library preparation used the immunoSEQ multiplex PCR assay. For the original study's pipeline: A statistical classification framework was built to diagnose cytomegalovirus status from the catalog of TCR beta chain sequences. Not all clones reach the TCRdb copy of this immuneACCESS table, which keeps in-frame sequences only. Checked studies attribute under half of the gap to unresolved V genes and leave the rest unexplained. That table gives V, J and clone size, and the DNA gave D and trimming. The sample has 130,000 to 150,000 clones on record, roughly nine tenths of them singletons. The ten largest clones take up around 3.2% of the sample.

This record belongs to a study of cytomegalovirus exposure and HLA in healthy donors (dated by TCRdb to about 2017). General notes on the study: According to a later analysis, the 120 or so validation repertoires were produced on the same platform as the 700 or so repertoires of the first cohort. The aim of the study was to test whether cataloging public T cell receptors could identify signatures of past pathogen exposure. A separate validation cohort of over a hundred different subjects was used in addition to the roughly 620-subject first cohort. High-throughput TCR immunosequencing, statistical association of individual TCRs with disease status, and machine learning were combined to predict cytomegalovirus infection status. Beyond this particular receptor, the publication reports: A later analysis found that TCRs clustered in the first cohort also tended to co-occur in the approximately 120 validation repertoires, with about 94% of cluster scores above 0. A later analysis lacked HLA typing for the validation cohort, so it scored co-occurrence in that cohort across all 120 or so repertoires. A few of the identified cytomegalovirus-associated TCR beta chains were confirmed in vitro to be specific for cytomegalovirus antigens. Most TCR sequences were seen in very few donors, while some public TCRs were found in many individuals. The classifier was reported to diagnose cytomegalovirus status with high specificity and sensitivity in both the original and validation cohorts. The authors suggested that the approach could potentially be generalized to other disease states and immunological phenotypes. The study listed 164 TCR beta chains as associated with cytomegalovirus.

The chain is made from TRBV6-1 and TRBJ1-4; 7 bases in the middle match TRBD1. The origin of this receptor is a woman younger than 30 in good health and CMV-seropositive. The sample consisted of PBMCs. The CDR3 loop reads CASRGTGVSEKLFF. The DNA sequence reads TGTGCCAGCAGAGGTACAGGGGTCAGCGAAAAACTGTTTTTT.